The rows below give T cell receptor beta chains drawn from one sample of a study of cytomegalovirus exposure and HLA in healthy donors. Profiling relied on immunoSEQ multiplex PCR, and the TCRdb table lists in-frame clones only, not all of them. This sample has roughly 52,000 clones; 55% to 65% occur once, and the top ten carry about 10%. What was sequenced was PBMCs. These receptors were obtained from a human donor in good health. Both conserved end residues are part of each CDR3. Each record gives: CDR3 length, V gene, J gene, D gene, clone size, CDR3 protein, CDR3 DNA. D genes are given only for firm matches. Some rows mark clone size as missing; the rest say once, few, many or name a class of expanded clone.

cdr3_length: 13
v_call: TRBV28
j_call: TRBJ1-6
d_call: NA
clone_size: NA
cdr3_aa: CASSGQDNSPLHF
cdr3_nt: TGTGCCAGCAGCGGACAAGATAATTCACCCCTCCACTTT

cdr3_length: 15
v_call: TRBV30
j_call: TRBJ1-5
d_call: TRBD1
clone_size: few
cdr3_aa: CAWRDTGGWNQPQHF
cdr3_nt: TGTGCCTGGAGAGATACAGGGGGTTGGAATCAGCCCCAGCATTTT

cdr3_length: 15
v_call: TRBV13
j_call: TRBJ1-2
d_call: TRBD1
clone_size: NA
cdr3_aa: CASSPARTGAYGYTF
cdr3_nt: TGTGCCAGCAGCCCCGCACGGACAGGGGCCTATGGCTACACCTTC

cdr3_length: 17
v_call: TRBV27
j_call: TRBJ2-5
d_call: NA
clone_size: NA
cdr3_aa: CASSLWATGTFWETQYF
cdr3_nt: TGTGCCAGCAGTTTGTGGGCCACAGGGACCTTCTGGGAGACCCAGTACTTC

cdr3_length: 13
v_call: TRBV7-7
j_call: TRBJ2-2
d_call: NA
clone_size: NA
cdr3_aa: CASSPERTGELFF
cdr3_nt: TGTGCTAGCAGCCCCGAGAGGACCGGGGAGCTGTTTTTT

cdr3_length: 13
v_call: TRBV7-6
j_call: TRBJ2-1
d_call: TRBD1
clone_size: few
cdr3_aa: CASSPNRGNEQFF
cdr3_nt: TGTGCCAGCAGCCCCAACAGGGGCAATGAGCAGTTCTTC

cdr3_length: 13
v_call: TRBV19
j_call: TRBJ1-6
d_call: NA
clone_size: NA
cdr3_aa: CASRTGYNSPLHF
cdr3_nt: TGTGCCAGTAGGACGGGATATAATTCACCCCTCCACTTT

cdr3_length: 15
v_call: TRBV6-5
j_call: TRBJ2-7
d_call: TRBD1
clone_size: NA
cdr3_aa: CASRTGGTGGGEQYF
cdr3_nt: TGTGCCAGCAGGACGGGAGGGACAGGGGGCGGCGAGCAGTACTTC

cdr3_length: 15
v_call: TRBV30
j_call: TRBJ2-7
d_call: NA
clone_size: NA
cdr3_aa: CAWRDWRDLPYEQYF
cdr3_nt: TGTGCCTGGAGGGATTGGCGGGATCTTCCCTACGAGCAGTACTTC

cdr3_length: 14
v_call: TRBV19
j_call: TRBJ2-1
d_call: NA
clone_size: NA
cdr3_aa: CASSLGGSYNEQFF
cdr3_nt: TGTGCCAGTAGTCTGGGGGGCTCCTACAATGAGCAGTTCTTC

cdr3_length: 13
v_call: TRBV6-6
j_call: TRBJ1-3
d_call: NA
clone_size: NA
cdr3_aa: CASSLPPEDTIYF
cdr3_nt: TGTGCCAGCAGTCTCCCTCCGGAGGACACCATATATTTT

cdr3_length: 14
v_call: TRBV30
j_call: TRBJ2-7
d_call: TRBD1
clone_size: few
cdr3_aa: CAWSVGQGLSEQYF
cdr3_nt: TGTGCCTGGAGTGTGGGACAGGGGTTGAGCGAGCAGTACTTC

cdr3_length: 15
v_call: TRBV4-2
j_call: TRBJ1-2
d_call: NA
clone_size: NA
cdr3_aa: CASSQDYGGGFGYTF
cdr3_nt: TGTGCCAGCAGCCAAGACTACGGGGGAGGGTTTGGCTACACCTTC

cdr3_length: 18
v_call: TRBV7-9
j_call: TRBJ2-3
d_call: NA
clone_size: once
cdr3_aa: CSSSPRPAGVSSTDTQYF
cdr3_nt: TGTTCCAGCAGCCCCCGACCCGCAGGTGTCTCTAGCACAGATACGCAGTATTTT

cdr3_length: 19
v_call: TRBV12-5
j_call: TRBJ2-3
d_call: TRBD2
clone_size: few
cdr3_aa: CASGYRGLAGVASTDTQYF
cdr3_nt: TGTGCTAGTGGTTACCGGGGACTAGCGGGGGTAGCTAGCACAGATACGCAGTATTTT

cdr3_length: 17
v_call: TRBV7-9
j_call: TRBJ2-3
d_call: TRBD1
clone_size: NA
cdr3_aa: CASSFRTGPRSTDTQYF
cdr3_nt: TGTGCCAGCAGCTTCAGGACAGGTCCTCGGAGCACAGATACGCAGTATTTT

cdr3_length: 12
v_call: TRBV6-5
j_call: TRBJ2-7
d_call: NA
clone_size: few
cdr3_aa: CASSYSMREQYF
cdr3_nt: TGTGCCAGCAGTTACTCGATGCGGGAGCAGTACTTC

cdr3_length: 16
v_call: TRBV5-1
j_call: TRBJ1-3
d_call: NA
clone_size: NA
cdr3_aa: CASSPGDAISGNTIYF
cdr3_nt: TGCGCCAGCAGCCCGGGAGATGCGATCTCTGGAAACACCATATATTTT

cdr3_length: 13
v_call: TRBV5-1
j_call: TRBJ1-1
d_call: NA
clone_size: NA
cdr3_aa: CASGYTVNTEAFF
cdr3_nt: TGCGCCAGCGGATATACAGTGAACACTGAAGCTTTCTTT

cdr3_length: 14
v_call: TRBV6-4
j_call: TRBJ2-7
d_call: TRBD2
clone_size: NA
cdr3_aa: CASSILAGAYEQYF
cdr3_nt: TGTGCCAGCAGTATACTAGCGGGGGCCTACGAGCAGTACTTC

cdr3_length: 16
v_call: TRBV5-1
j_call: TRBJ1-3
d_call: NA
clone_size: NA
cdr3_aa: CASSSGLGGIGNTIYF
cdr3_nt: TGCGCCAGCAGCTCGGGCCTAGGCGGGATCGGAAACACCATATATTTT

cdr3_length: 16
v_call: TRBV9
j_call: TRBJ2-1
d_call: TRBD2
clone_size: few
cdr3_aa: CASSVAGAGGPGEQFF
cdr3_nt: TGTGCCAGCAGCGTTGCCGGGGCGGGGGGGCCGGGTGAGCAGTTCTTC

cdr3_length: 16
v_call: TRBV6-6
j_call: TRBJ1-2
d_call: NA
clone_size: NA
cdr3_aa: CASSSSSGQTNYGYTF
cdr3_nt: TGTGCCAGCAGTTCCTCAAGTGGACAGACTAACTATGGCTACACCTTC

cdr3_length: 15
v_call: TRBV5-1
j_call: TRBJ2-1
d_call: TRBD2
clone_size: NA
cdr3_aa: CASSSGTSSYNEQFF
cdr3_nt: TGCGCCAGCAGTTCGGGGACTAGCTCCTACAATGAGCAGTTCTTC

cdr3_length: 16
v_call: TRBV4-2
j_call: TRBJ2-1
d_call: TRBD2
clone_size: few
cdr3_aa: CASSQALRGSYNEQFF
cdr3_nt: TGTGCCAGCAGCCAAGCATTGCGGGGGTCCTACAATGAGCAGTTCTTC

cdr3_length: 14
v_call: TRBV4-1
j_call: TRBJ1-6
d_call: NA
clone_size: NA
cdr3_aa: CASSQARVNSPLHF
cdr3_nt: TGCGCCAGCAGCCAAGCCAGGGTGAATTCACCCCTCCACTTT

cdr3_length: 16
v_call: TRBV9
j_call: TRBJ2-5
d_call: TRBD2
clone_size: once
cdr3_aa: CASSGERGAGAGTQYF
cdr3_nt: TGTGCCAGCAGCGGCGAAAGAGGAGCGGGGGCGGGGACCCAGTACTTC

cdr3_length: 12
v_call: TRBV7-9
j_call: TRBJ2-7
d_call: NA
clone_size: few
cdr3_aa: CSSSLLQGEQYF
cdr3_nt: TGTTCCAGCAGCTTATTACAGGGTGAGCAGTACTTC

cdr3_length: 15
v_call: TRBV7-3
j_call: TRBJ2-1
d_call: NA
clone_size: few
cdr3_aa: CASSPTGDLYNEQFF
cdr3_nt: TGTGCCAGCAGCCCCACGGGGGACCTATACAATGAGCAGTTCTTC

cdr3_length: 15
v_call: TRBV4-3
j_call: TRBJ1-4
d_call: NA
clone_size: NA
cdr3_aa: CASSQPTGENEKLFF
cdr3_nt: TGCGCCAGCAGCCAACCGACAGGAGAAAATGAAAAACTGTTTTTT

cdr3_length: 17
v_call: TRBV7-2
j_call: TRBJ2-7
d_call: TRBD2
clone_size: few
cdr3_aa: CASSLDGTSGGPYEQYF
cdr3_nt: TGTGCCAGCAGCTTAGACGGGACTAGCGGGGGCCCATACGAGCAGTACTTC

cdr3_length: 15
v_call: TRBV5-1
j_call: TRBJ1-6
d_call: NA
clone_size: NA
cdr3_aa: CASSLAGARYSPLHF
cdr3_nt: TGCGCCAGCAGCTTGGCAGGGGCGAGGTATTCACCCCTCCACTTT

cdr3_length: 19
v_call: TRBV9
j_call: TRBJ2-3
d_call: NA
clone_size: NA
cdr3_aa: CASSVDPGPAAGHTDTQYF
cdr3_nt: TGTGCCAGCAGCGTAGACCCCGGACCCGCTGCGGGGCACACAGATACGCAGTATTTT

cdr3_length: 14
v_call: TRBV18
j_call: TRBJ1-5
d_call: NA
clone_size: few
cdr3_aa: CASSPQGNNQPQHF
cdr3_nt: TGTGCCAGCTCTCCTCAGGGTAACAATCAGCCCCAGCATTTT

cdr3_length: 19
v_call: TRBV7-6
j_call: TRBJ2-2
d_call: NA
clone_size: few
cdr3_aa: CASSPSTSRAFGLTGELFF
cdr3_nt: TGTGCCAGCAGCCCTAGTACTTCCAGGGCATTCGGATTAACCGGGGAGCTGTTTTTT

cdr3_length: 14
v_call: TRBV5-5
j_call: TRBJ2-1
d_call: TRBD2
clone_size: few
cdr3_aa: CASAGGPQEVEQFF
cdr3_nt: TGTGCCAGCGCGGGGGGGCCTCAGGAGGTTGAGCAGTTCTTC

cdr3_length: 15
v_call: TRBV12-5
j_call: TRBJ2-7
d_call: NA
clone_size: NA
cdr3_aa: CASGLPTGFFYEQYF
cdr3_nt: TGTGCTAGTGGTTTGCCGACGGGTTTCTTCTACGAGCAGTACTTC

cdr3_length: 13
v_call: TRBV30
j_call: TRBJ1-3
d_call: NA
clone_size: few
cdr3_aa: CARGTTAGNTIYF
cdr3_nt: TGTGCCCGGGGGACGACAGCCGGAAACACCATATATTTT

cdr3_length: 15
v_call: TRBV5-1
j_call: TRBJ1-2
d_call: NA
clone_size: few
cdr3_aa: CASSGRGLNDYGYPF
cdr3_nt: TGCGCCAGCAGTGGCAGGGGATTAAATGACTATGGCTACCCCTTC

cdr3_length: 18
v_call: TRBV5-4
j_call: TRBJ1-4
d_call: TRBD1
clone_size: NA
cdr3_aa: CASSSAGGTGGRGEKLFF
cdr3_nt: TGTGCCAGCAGCTCCGCCGGTGGGACAGGGGGCCGTGGTGAAAAACTGTTTTTT

cdr3_length: 15
v_call: TRBV5-5
j_call: TRBJ2-7
d_call: TRBD1
clone_size: NA
cdr3_aa: CASSIAGQGAYEQYF
cdr3_nt: TGTGCCAGCAGCATTGCCGGACAGGGGGCCTACGAGCAGTACTTC

cdr3_length: 15
v_call: TRBV21-1
j_call: TRBJ1-6
d_call: NA
clone_size: NA
cdr3_aa: CASTTGTQGHSPLHF
cdr3_nt: TGTGCCAGCACCACAGGGACCCAAGGACACTCACCCCTCCACTTT

cdr3_length: 14
v_call: TRBV19
j_call: TRBJ1-5
d_call: TRBD1
clone_size: NA
cdr3_aa: CAAEGADGNQPQHF
cdr3_nt: TGTGCCGCAGAGGGGGCCGACGGCAATCAGCCCCAGCATTTT

cdr3_length: 16
v_call: TRBV5-1
j_call: TRBJ1-1
d_call: TRBD1
clone_size: once
cdr3_aa: CASSASSGTVNTEAFF
cdr3_nt: TGCGCCAGCAGCGCCTCCTCCGGGACAGTTAACACTGAAGCTTTCTTT

cdr3_length: 13
v_call: TRBV6-5
j_call: TRBJ1-2
d_call: TRBD1
clone_size: few
cdr3_aa: CASSSDRENGYTF
cdr3_nt: TGTGCCAGCAGTTCGGACAGGGAAAATGGCTACACCTTC

cdr3_length: 14
v_call: TRBV9
j_call: TRBJ2-7
d_call: NA
clone_size: NA
cdr3_aa: CASSADRISYEQYF
cdr3_nt: TGTGCCAGCAGCGCCGACAGGATCTCCTACGAGCAGTACTTC

cdr3_length: 14
v_call: TRBV7-8
j_call: TRBJ1-2
d_call: NA
clone_size: few
cdr3_aa: CASSSPRGARGYPF
cdr3_nt: TGTGCCAGCAGCTCCCCCAGGGGAGCTCGGGGCTACCCCTTC

cdr3_length: 11
v_call: TRBV19
j_call: TRBJ2-7
d_call: NA
clone_size: few
cdr3_aa: CASSFRYEQYF
cdr3_nt: TGTGCCAGTAGTTTCCGTTACGAGCAGTACTTC

cdr3_length: 15
v_call: TRBV6-5
j_call: TRBJ2-3
d_call: NA
clone_size: few
cdr3_aa: CASSNRVTNTDTQYF
cdr3_nt: TGTGCCAGCAGTAACAGGGTCACCAACACAGATACGCAGTATTTT

cdr3_length: 13
v_call: TRBV29-1
j_call: TRBJ1-1
d_call: TRBD1
clone_size: NA
cdr3_aa: CSSDRAGNTEAFF
cdr3_nt: TGCAGCTCGGACAGGGCGGGGAACACTGAAGCTTTCTTT

cdr3_length: 12
v_call: TRBV19
j_call: TRBJ2-7
d_call: TRBD2
clone_size: NA
cdr3_aa: CASGGGQYEQYF
cdr3_nt: TGTGCCTCGGGGGGGGGCCAATACGAGCAGTACTTC

cdr3_length: 11
v_call: TRBV25-1
j_call: TRBJ2-1
d_call: NA
clone_size: NA
cdr3_aa: CASRGHNEQFF
cdr3_nt: TGTGCCAGCAGGGGGCACAATGAGCAGTTCTTC

cdr3_length: 14
v_call: TRBV6-5
j_call: TRBJ2-1
d_call: NA
clone_size: NA
cdr3_aa: CASSSREKYNEQFF
cdr3_nt: TGTGCCAGCAGTTCACGGGAAAAGTACAATGAGCAGTTCTTC